Below, 19 T cell receptor beta chains from the same sample are listed, as sequenced in a study of T-cell reconstitution after alpha-beta-depleted transplantation in children. It was with unique molecular identifiers that the TCRbeta library was prepared. TCRdb reprocessed the PCR reads with MiXCR, giving one entry per CDR3 protein. Of just under 250,000 distinct CDR3 sequences listed, roughly 24% are singletons. Sequenced here: PBMCs, sampled before TCRalphabeta/CD19-depleted stem cell transplant. The receptors shown here come from a girl aged 2-10 years with Fanconi anemia, due to receive a stem cell transplant.

This chain's CDR3 is CASSFGAGYEQYF. The DNA of the CDR3 is TGTGCCAGCAGCTTCGGAGCGGGGTACGAGCAGTACTTC. The chain combines TRBV11-2 with TRBJ2-7; 7 bases match TRBD2. After removal of 3 bases from V and 4 bases from J, the junction contained 3 bases not matched to a gene. The V gene's germline CDR1 is SGHAT and CDR2 FQNNGV. There are 13 residues in the CDR3.

Regarding this clonotype: Germline is not matched at one junction end, which may reflect a read error. This sequence joins TRBV29-1 and TRBJ1-2; D might be TRBD1 (5 bases). Looked up from germline, CDR1 is SQVTM and CDR2 is ANQGSEA. This CDR3 has 14 residues. CDR3 region: CSVDWMTANYGYAF. CDR3 sequence (DNA): TGCAGCGTTGACTGGATGACAGCTAACTATGGCTACGCCTTC.

Here the CDR3 reads CASSQYRGNKQYF. CDR3 sequence (DNA): TGTGCCAGCAGCCAATACAGGGGGAATAAGCAGTACTTC. The V gene is TRBV3-1, the J gene TRBJ2-7; 8 bases align to TRBD1. The CDR3 is 13 amino acids. The V gene's germline CDR1 is LGHDT and CDR2 YNNKEL (reference sequence). Trimming removed 2 bases from V and 8 bases from J; junction bases left unmatched: 5.

This clonotype was seen only a few times. The chain uses TRBV5-1 and TRBJ2-6; tentative D call: TRBD1 (6 bases). Germline V gene lookup returns CDR1 SGHRS and CDR2 YFSETQ. There are 19 residues in the CDR3. V dropped 0 bases and J dropped 2 bases, with 18 bases sitting between them. The chain's CDR3 is CASSLASGQMGTGANVLTF. The DNA for the CDR3 is TGCGCCAGCAGCTTGGCCTCAGGACAGATGGGAACTGGGGCCAACGTCCTGACTTTC.

This clonotype was seen repeatedly, ten times or more. This chain links TRBV20-1 with TRBJ2-2; no definite D call. The length of the CDR3 is 12 residues. V dropped 5 bases and J dropped 0 bases, with 4 bases sitting between them. The V gene's germline CDR1 is DFQATT and CDR2 SNEGSKA (reference sequence). CDR3 protein: CSALTNTGELFF. CDR3 nucleotide sequence: TGCAGTGCTCTAACGAACACCGGGGAGCTGTTTTTT.

This clonotype was counted ten times or more. This chain joins TRBV29-1 and TRBJ2-2, with a tentative D call TRBD2 (5 bases). Germline assignment: CDR1 SQVTM and CDR2 ANQGSEA. This CDR3 is 13 amino acids long. V lost 6 bases and J lost 5, with 13 bases in between. CDR3 amino acids: CSVLETGTGELFF. The CDR3 DNA reads as TGCAGCGTCCTGGAAACGGGGACCGGGGAGCTGTTTTTT.

This clonotype is a singleton in its sample. The chain has TRBV4-2 and TRBJ2-5; D possibly corresponds to TRBD2 (6 bases). The germline gives CDR1 LGHNA, CDR2 YNFKEQ. The CDR3 extends over 16 amino acids. V shed 6 bases and J shed 1 base, with 18 bases lying between them. In DNA, the CDR3 is TGTGCCAGCAGTAATTTTGTTAGGACTATCCAAGAGACCCAGTACTTC. Its protein product is CASSNFVRTIQETQYF.

The V gene is TRBV29-1, the J gene TRBJ2-2; D perhaps matches TRBD1 (5 bases). The CDR3 is 12 residues long. V gave up 3 bases and J gave up 5 bases, with 7 bases separating them. Per the germline V gene, CDR1 is SQVTM and CDR2 is ANQGSEA. CDR3 sequence: CSVDKGTGELFF. The CDR3 DNA follows: TGCAGCGTTGATAAGGGGACCGGGGAGCTGTTTTTT.

This clonotype has ten or more counts. The chain carries TRBV12-3 or TRBV12-4 and TRBJ2-1; D unclear. This CDR3 spans 14 amino acids. V lost 7 bases to trimming and J lost 3 bases, with 13 bases between them. The CDR3 loop reads CASTLGPNYNEQFF. CDR3 sequence (DNA): TGTGCCAGCACCCTTGGACCGAACTACAATGAGCAGTTCTTC.

In this sample, this clonotype turned up many times. The CDR3: CASSPEEAPPQTEAFF. The CDR3 region has the DNA TGCGCCAGCAGCCCGGAGGAGGCCCCACCACAGACTGAAGCTTTCTTT. The J gene is TRBJ1-1, the V gene TRBV5-1; D uncertain. CDR1 and CDR2 from the germline V gene are SGHRS and YFSETQ. The CDR3 is 16 amino acids. V was shortened by 4 bases and J by 5 bases, with 21 bases between the two germline ends.

The V gene is TRBV28, the J gene TRBJ2-7; no reliable D call. Trimming removed 3 bases from V and 0 bases from J, with 12 bases in between. The CDR3 covers 15 residues. Looked up from germline, CDR1 is MDHEN and CDR2 is SYDVKM. This chain's CDR3 is CASSFWTGPSYEQYF. Here the CDR3 DNA reads TGTGCCAGCAGTTTCTGGACGGGTCCCTCCTACGAGCAGTACTTC. Filled out from reference TRBV28 and TRBJ2-7, the complete variable domain reads DVKVTQSSRYLVKRTGEKVFLECVQDMDHENMFWYRQDPGLGLRLIYFSYDVKMKEKGDIPEGYSVSREKKERFSLILESASTNQTSMYLCASSFWTGPSYEQYFGPGTRLTVT.

This clonotype has a handful of counts. The V and J genes are TRBV29-1 and TRBJ2-5; D possibly corresponds to TRBD1 (6 bases). Trimming took 4 bases from V and 3 from J, leaving 9 bases between them. The CDR3 is 12 residues long. Germline V gene lookup returns CDR1 SQVTM and CDR2 ANQGSEA. CDR3 sequence reads: CSVVRTEETQYF. The CDR3 region has the DNA TGCAGCGTTGTAAGGACAGAAGAGACCCAGTACTTC.

This clonotype was counted a few times. CDR3 residues: CSARTANYGYTF. CDR3 nucleotide sequence: TGCAGTGCTAGGACAGCTAACTATGGCTACACCTTC. The V gene is TRBV20-1, the J gene TRBJ1-2; TRBD1 might be the D (5 bases). This CDR3 has 12 amino acids. Germline CDR1 and CDR2: DFQATT and SNEGSKA (reference sequence). V was clipped by 3 bases and J by 0 bases, with 5 bases between them.

This clonotype was found many times. The V gene is TRBV27, the J gene TRBJ2-5; tentatively, D is TRBD2 (7 bases). The germline V and J ends were trimmed by 2 bases and 2 bases, with 12 bases remaining between them. Germline V CDR1 and CDR2: MNHEY, SMNVEV (reference sequence). This CDR3 has 15 residues. CDR3 region: CASSLGGGGQETQYF. In DNA form, the CDR3 reads TGTGCCAGCAGTTTAGGAGGGGGGGGGCAAGAGACCCAGTACTTC.

The CDR3: CASSQGRRYQETQYF. The CDR3 DNA is TGTGCCAGCAGCCAGGGGAGGCGGTACCAAGAGACCCAGTACTTC. This chain joins TRBV3-1 and TRBJ2-5; D possibly corresponds to TRBD2 (6 bases). Germline assignment: CDR1 LGHDT and CDR2 YNNKEL (reference sequence). This CDR3 is built from 15 residues. The V gene lost 3 bases and the J gene lost 0 bases, with 11 bases spanning the gap.

The chain has TRBV4-1 and TRBJ1-5, with 10 bases identical to TRBD1. Germline CDR1 and CDR2: MGHRA and YSYEKL. V lost 3 bases and J lost 1; bases outside the gene matches: 6. The CDR3 has 17 amino acids. CDR3 amino acids: CASSHRTGGGSNQPQHF. CDR3 in DNA: TGCGCCAGCAGCCATCGGACAGGGGGAGGGAGCAATCAGCCCCAGCATTTT.

The sample holds many counts of this clonotype. J is TRBJ2-1 and V is TRBV29-1; D unclear. CDR1 is SQVTM and CDR2 is ANQGSEA in the germline V gene. V was trimmed by 6 bases and J by 13 bases, leaving 16 bases between them. The CDR3 is 11 amino acids. In DNA form, the CDR3 reads TGCAGCGTAGGCCATGACGGCCCACAGTTCTTC. Protein sequence: CSVGHDGPQFF.

CDR3 loop: CASSVGGQTATYEQYF. DNA of the CDR3: TGTGCCAGCAGCGTAGGGGGACAGACCGCAACCTACGAGCAGTACTTC. The chain combines TRBV9 with TRBJ2-7; 7 nucleotides agree with TRBD1. Unmatched junction bases numbered 8, after V lost 0 bases and J lost 2 bases. The V gene's germline CDR1 is SGDLS and CDR2 YYNGEE. CDR3 size: 16 residues.

Ten or more counts support this clonotype. CDR3 DNA: TGTGCCAGCAGAAAGGTCCGTCAAGAGACCCAGTACTTC. It specifies CASRKVRQETQYF. This chain links TRBV2 with TRBJ2-5; no clear D gene. Trimming stripped 6 bases from V and 2 bases from J, with 10 bases between. CDR1 and CDR2 (germline): SNHLY, FYNNEI. This CDR3 contains 13 residues. Supplemented by reference TRBV2 and TRBJ2-5, the full variable domain reads EPEVTQTPSHQVTQMGQEVILRCVPISNHLYFYWYRQILGQKVEFLVSFYNNEISEKSEIFDDQFSVERPDGSNFTLKIRSTKLEDSAMYFCASRKVRQETQYFGPGTRLLVL.